One sample yielded the 5 T cell receptor beta chains listed below, sequenced in a study of blood T cell repertoires in COVID-19. Some clones are missing from TCRdb's copy, which holds only in-frame ones; the method was immunoSEQ multiplex PCR. The data contain under 400,000 clones, approximately 88% of them singletons. Sequenced: peripheral blood. These receptors came from a woman aged 25 to 39 with COVID-19, enrolled during active disease.

The V and J genes are TRBV6-1 and TRBJ1-1; weak D call: TRBD1 (5 bases). V was shortened by 2 bases and J by 1 base, with 11 bases between the two germline ends. CDR1 is MNHNS and CDR2 is SASEGT in the germline V gene. The CDR3 sequence is 15 residues long. CDR3 residues: CASSERGSGNTEAFF. CDR3 bases: TGTGCCAGCAGTGAAAGGGGATCGGGGAACACTGAAGCTTTCTTT.

This chain uses TRBV19 with TRBJ1-1, with D uncertain. V lost 5 bases to trimming and J lost 1 base, with 14 bases between them. Germline CDR1 is LNHDA and CDR2 is SQIVND (reference sequence). The CDR3 runs 15 residues. In DNA form, the CDR3 reads TGTGCCAGTAGTCCCGGAGGGCGCCCGAACACTGAAGCTTTCTTT. Its protein is CASSPGGRPNTEAFF.

The chain carries TRBV15 and TRBJ2-2; the match to TRBD2 covers 10 bases. The germline V gene has CDR1 LNHNV and CDR2 YYDKDF (reference sequence). CDR3 length equals 17 residues. The V and J ends lost 5 bases and 5 bases, in that order; junction bases with no gene match: 11. The CDR3 DNA sequence: TGTGCCACCAGCGTGCCCCCGGGACTAGCGTCAACCGGGGAGCTGTTTTTT. This encodes CATSVPPGLASTGELFF.

The gene calls are TRBV27 and TRBJ1-6; tentatively, D is TRBD1 (6 bases). The CDR3 spans 14 residues. V lost 6 bases, J lost 6 bases, and 12 bases lay in between. The germline CDR1 and CDR2 sequences are MNHEY and SMNVEV (reference sequence). The CDR3, as DNA: TGTGCCAGCAGGGTGACAGGATTTAATTCACCCCTCCACTTT. Amino acid sequence: CASRVTGFNSPLHF.

The chain combines TRBV19 with TRBJ1-6; the match to TRBD1 covers 9 bases. Germline trimming cut 6 bases from V and 12 bases from J; bases unmatched to any gene: 6. Per germline, CDR1 LNHDA and CDR2 SQIVND (reference sequence). CDR3 length: 13 amino acids. The CDR3, as DNA: TGTGCCAGTAGAGCAACAGGGGGCTTACCCCTCCACTTT. The encoded protein is CASRATGGLPLHF.